Each of the 2 T cell receptor beta chains below was sequenced from the same sample in a study of OX40 agonist ivuxolimab in advanced cancers. The assay was immunoSEQ multiplex PCR, and TCRdb's table has in-frame clones only and misses some. This table has about 100,000 clones, 90% appearing once. The starting material was CD4+ or CD8+ T cells sorted from blood, obtained in a trial of the OX40 agonist ivuxolimab. These receptors originate from an adult with an advanced solid tumor such as melanoma, head and neck, liver or kidney cancer.

Written as DNA, the CDR3 is TGTGCCATCAGTGGGGGCGAGGGCTACACCTTC. Its translation: CAISGGEGYTF. This chain joins TRBV10-3 and TRBJ1-2; TRBD1 might be the D (5 bases). The CDR3 is 11 amino acids. The germline V and J ends were trimmed by 4 bases and 8 bases, with 8 bases remaining between them. Looked up from germline, CDR1 is ENHRY and CDR2 is SYGVKD.

V is TRBV7-9 and J is TRBJ2-2, with TRBD1 identical over 7 bases. CDR3 size: 16 residues. The V segment lost 6 bases and the J segment 0 bases; nucleotides outside the gene matches: 7. Germline lookup yields CDR1 SEHNR and CDR2 FQNEAQ (reference sequence). The CDR3 region has the DNA TGTGCCAGCAGAACTTCCGGGACAGCGAACACCGGGGAGCTGTTTTTT. This gives the protein CASRTSGTANTGELFF. The full variable domain, rest sourced from reference TRBV7-9 and TRBJ2-2, is DTGVSQNPRHKITKRGQNVTFRCDPISEHNRLYWYRQTLGQGPEFLTYFQNEAQLEKSRLLSDRFSAERPKGSFSTLEIQRTEQGDSAMYLCASRTSGTANTGELFFGEGSRLTVL.